This is a list of T cell receptor beta chains from one sample in a study of T cell responses to AZD1222 COVID-19 vaccine. Sequencing was performed with immunoSEQ multiplex PCR; in TCRdb, only in-frame clones are kept and a portion is missing. Here the sample spans approximately 150,000 clones, roughly 90% being singletons. Sample: peripheral blood, taken 28 days after the second AZD1222 dose. The receptors stem from an adult who received the AZD1222 COVID-19 vaccine. CDR3s include the opening cysteine and the closing phenylalanine or tryptophan. The order of the fields is D gene, clone size, J gene, V gene, CDR3 DNA, CDR3 protein. The D gene is left open where the match is weak. Clone size appears in some rows only: once, few, many, or a class for an expanded clone.

TRBD1,-,TRBJ2-7,TRBV29-1,TGCAGCGCTGATGACAGGGGTGGCGAGCAGTACTTC,CSADDRGGEQYF
-,once,TRBJ1-5,TRBV28,TGTGCCAGCAGTTTCGAGGGACCATGGCCCCAGCATTTT,CASSFEGPWPQHF
-,-,TRBJ1-6,TRBV28,TGTGCCAGCAGTGGGGGTTATAATTCACCCCTCCACTTT,CASSGGYNSPLHF
-,-,TRBJ2-6,TRBV19,TGTGCCAGTAGTATAGATCGGTCTGGGGCCAACGTCCTGACTTTC,CASSIDRSGANVLTF
-,-,TRBJ2-4,TRBV28,TGTGCCAGCAGCCTAGGGTCGTTGGGGTACTTC,CASSLGSLGYF
TRBD1,-,TRBJ1-5,TRBV28,TGTGCCAGCAGTTCGGCAGGGGGCGTCGGCAATCAGCCCCAGCATTTT,CASSSAGGVGNQPQHF
-,-,TRBJ2-7,TRBV7-8,TGTGCCAGCAGTAGGTCTGACAGTATCGAGCAGTACTTC,CASSRSDSIEQYF
-,-,TRBJ1-5,TRBV9,TGTGCCAGCAGCCGAGATCCTGGAAGGGGCAATCAGCCCCAGCATTTT,CASSRDPGRGNQPQHF
-,-,TRBJ1-2,TRBV12-3/TRBV12-4,TGTGCCAGCACCTTCTCCGGGACTAATGGCTACACCTTC,CASTFSGTNGYTF
TRBD2,-,TRBJ2-7,TRBV29-1,TGCAGCGTTGATGGGCTAGCGGGAGCTCCCAGCTCCTACGAGCAGTACTTC,CSVDGLAGAPSSYEQYF
-,-,TRBJ2-3,TRBV7-7,TGTGCTAGCAGCCCGGGGTGGCGGCAAGACACAGATACGCAGTATTTT,CASSPGWRQDTDTQYF
-,-,TRBJ2-3,TRBV7-8,TGTGCCAGCAGCTTCACAGATACGCAGTATTTT,CASSFTDTQYF
TRBD1,-,TRBJ2-5,TRBV19,TGTGCCAGCCGAGGACAGGGGAGGGTCGAGACCCAGTACTTC,CASRGQGRVETQYF
TRBD1,few,TRBJ2-7,TRBV6-5,TGTGCCAGCAGTTACGGACAGGGCGCCTCCTACGAGCAGTACTTC,CASSYGQGASYEQYF
-,-,TRBJ1-3,TRBV9,TGTGCCAGCAGCGCTGGGGGACGGCTACCCTCCTCTGGAAACACCATATATTTT,CASSAGGRLPSSGNTIYF
-,-,TRBJ2-6,TRBV7-8,TGTGCCAGCAGCTTAGAGGACAGGGAGGGTGGGGCCAACGTCCTGACTTTC,CASSLEDREGGANVLTF
-,-,TRBJ1-1,TRBV18,TGTGCCAGCTCACCAGACAGGAGGGGGAACAATGAAGCTTTCTTT,CASSPDRRGNNEAFF
-,-,TRBJ1-5,TRBV19,TGTGCCAGTTCAGGGGTAGGCAATCAGCCCCAGCATTTT,CASSGVGNQPQHF
-,-,TRBJ1-1,TRBV19,TGTGCCAGTACCCCGAGAGAGGGGGAAGCTTTCTTT,CASTPREGEAFF
-,-,TRBJ1-3,TRBV18,TGTGCCAGCTCACCCCTGTGGGCCCCGAGCTCTGGAAACACCATATATTTT,CASSPLWAPSSGNTIYF
-,-,TRBJ2-3,TRBV5-6,TGTGCCAGCAGCTCCCCCTTAGGGCGGGGAGGCACAGATACGCAGTATTTT,CASSSPLGRGGTDTQYF
-,-,TRBJ1-1,TRBV28,TGTGCCAGCAGCGGAGAGAACACTGAAGCTTTCTTT,CASSGENTEAFF
-,-,TRBJ2-3,TRBV7-9,TGTGCCAGCAGCCAGGACGATACGCAGTATTTT,CASSQDDTQYF
-,-,TRBJ1-6,TRBV9,TGTGCCAGCAGCGTAGAGGGCAGGAAGAATTCACCCCTCCACTTT,CASSVEGRKNSPLHF
-,-,TRBJ2-2,TRBV21-1,TGTGCCAGCAGCAATTGGCCCCTGAGTGGGACAGGGGGCCACACCGGGGAGCTGTTTTTT,CASSNWPLSGTGGHTGELFF
TRBD1,-,TRBJ1-2,TRBV7-2,TGTGCCAGCAGCGCACAGGGGCCGGTTCGGGGCTACACCTTC,CASSAQGPVRGYTF
-,-,TRBJ1-4,TRBV18,TGTGCCAGCTCACCAAGGGAGGGTGGAAAACTGTTTTTT,CASSPREGGKLFF
-,-,TRBJ1-4,TRBV7-9,TGTGCCAGCAGCTTAGGGGGCGGGCGTGGTGAAAAACTGTTTTTT,CASSLGGGRGEKLFF
-,-,TRBJ2-7,TRBV7-6,TGTGCCAGCAGCTTGGACACCTCAACCTACGAGCAGTACTTC,CASSLDTSTYEQYF
TRBD1,-,TRBJ1-5,TRBV5-5,TGTGCCAGCAGCTTGGGGGACAGGGTCAGCAATCAGCCCCAGCATTTT,CASSLGDRVSNQPQHF
-,-,TRBJ1-4,TRBV6-5,TGTGCCAGCAGCCTAAGTCGGGGAGCTAATGAAAAACTGTTTTTT,CASSLSRGANEKLFF
-,-,TRBJ1-5,TRBV19,TGTGCCAGTAGTATAAATGGAAATCAGCCCCAGCATTTT,CASSINGNQPQHF
-,-,TRBJ2-1,TRBV19,TGTGCCAGTAGTACAGGGGTAGGTGAGCAGTTCTTC,CASSTGVGEQFF
-,-,TRBJ1-6,TRBV19,TGTGCCAGTACCGTACCCGGACGCGACCGTTCACCCCTCCACTTT,CASTVPGRDRSPLHF
-,few,TRBJ2-6,TRBV19,TGTGCCAGTAGTATCGCGCCAGCTGGGGCCAACGTCCTGACTTTC,CASSIAPAGANVLTF
-,once,TRBJ1-6,TRBV4-1,TGCGCCAGCAGCCAAGATGTGGGGAGCTCCTATAATTCACCCCTCCACTTT,CASSQDVGSSYNSPLHF
-,-,TRBJ2-3,TRBV20-1,TGCAGTGCTAGTGAAGGGGGAGAAATAGATACGCAGTATTTT,CSASEGGEIDTQYF
-,-,TRBJ2-6,TRBV4-1,TGCGCCAGCAGCCAAGGTGGGGGACTGGGGGCCAACGTCCTGACTTTC,CASSQGGGLGANVLTF
-,-,TRBJ2-5,TRBV5-1,TGCGCCAGCAGTCCCGGATCGGGAGAGACCCAGTACTTC,CASSPGSGETQYF
-,-,TRBJ2-2,TRBV28,TGTGCCAGCAGTTTCCCGGACACCGGGGAGCTGTTTTTT,CASSFPDTGELFF
-,-,TRBJ2-2,TRBV19,TGTGCCAGTAGCTCATTCAGGGGCGTGGGCACCGGGGAGCTGTTTTTT,CASSSFRGVGTGELFF